The next 13 T cell receptor beta chains were all read from a single sample in a study of T cell clones after liver transplantation. Libraries were prepared by immunoSEQ multiplex PCR; TCRdb keeps only in-frame clonotypes and omits some of them. There are tens of thousands of clones in the sample; 65% to 85% occur only once, and about 0.45% lies in the top ten. The material was CD4+ T cells from blood, obtained 45 to 46 months after liver transplant. The receptors derive from a human patient who received a liver transplant. The graft donor may account for some of the T cells.

In DNA, the CDR3 is TGCAGTGCCCCCCCTAAGGATACGCAGTATTTT. Protein: CSAPPKDTQYF. The V call is TRBV20-1, the J call TRBJ2-3; D remains ambiguous. Germline assignment: CDR1 DFQATT and CDR2 SNEGSKA (reference sequence). CDR3 length: 11 residues. V lost 6 bases and J lost 6, with 10 bases in between.

This clone was detected only a few times. This chain uses TRBV9 with TRBJ1-3; 8 bases line up with TRBD1. Germline V gene data show CDR1 as SGDLS and CDR2 as YYNGEE. Losses at the gene ends were 2 bases for V and 3 bases for J; bases not matched to a gene: 4. The CDR3 is 15 residues long. The CDR3 sequence: CASSVQGARGNTIYF. The DNA for the CDR3 is TGTGCCAGCAGCGTCCAGGGGGCGCGTGGAAACACCATATATTTT.

CDR3 nucleotides: TGTGCCAGCAGTGAAATGGGACAGGTCCACAATGAGCAGTTCTTC. This encodes CASSEMGQVHNEQFF. The V gene is TRBV2, the J gene TRBJ2-1; 8 positions agree with TRBD1. With 2 bases clipped from V and 5 bases from J, the junction kept 5 bases outside the gene matches. The CDR3 is 15 residues long. Looked up from germline, CDR1 is SNHLY and CDR2 is FYNNEI.

CDR3 bases: TGTGCCAGCAGCTTAGGCGGGAGTCCGGGGACCCAGTACTTC. Residues: CASSLGGSPGTQYF. V and J are TRBV7-3 and TRBJ2-5; 7 bases line up with TRBD2. The trim removed 2 bases at V and 7 bases at J, leaving 7 bases unmatched. This CDR3 contains 14 residues. The V gene's germline CDR1 is SGHTA and CDR2 FQGTGA.

This clone was seen a few times. The chain combines TRBV18 with TRBJ2-5; no definite D call. This CDR3 comprises 12 residues. Germline lookup yields CDR1 KGHSH and CDR2 LQKENI. The V end lost 3 bases, the J end lost 5 bases, and 7 bases lay between the germline ends. CDR3 in amino acids: CASSPGVETQYF. CDR3 sequence (DNA): TGTGCCAGCTCACCGGGCGTGGAGACCCAGTACTTC.

This clone occurred once. The V call is TRBV2, the J call TRBJ2-7, with TRBD2 matching over 10 bases. V gave up 6 bases and J gave up 5 bases; unmatched junction bases: 10. CDR3 size: 15 residues. Germline V CDR1 and CDR2: SNHLY, FYNNEI. The CDR3: CASSAPLAGEDEQYF. In DNA, the CDR3 is TGTGCCAGCAGCGCCCCCCTAGCGGGAGAGGACGAGCAGTACTTC.

The V and J genes are TRBV2 and TRBJ2-5, with unresolved D. This CDR3 region has 14 residues. The V gene's germline CDR1 is SNHLY and CDR2 FYNNEI. Deletions cut 7 bases from V and 3 bases from J, with 15 bases between. In nucleotides, the CDR3 is TGTGCCAGCATCCCCCGACCGGGCAAAGAGACCCAGTACTTC. Protein sequence: CASIPRPGKETQYF.

The chain employs TRBV28 and TRBJ2-7; tentatively, D is TRBD2 (5 bases). Per germline, CDR1 MDHEN and CDR2 SYDVKM. Trimming stripped 8 bases from V and 4 bases from J, with 18 bases between. This CDR3 region has 14 residues. The CDR3 DNA reads as TGTGCCAGCGGCCGGACCGCGACGGGGTACGAGCAGTACTTC. It codes for CASGRTATGYEQYF.

This chain joins TRBV11-3 and TRBJ2-4; unclear D gene. Looked up from germline, CDR1 is SGHNT and CDR2 is YENEEA. This CDR3 contains 16 residues. V lost 1 base to trimming and J lost 0 bases, with 10 bases between them. CDR3 coding DNA: TGTGCCAGCAGCTTAGGTGTGGGGTCAGCCAAAAACATTCAGTACTTC. Translated, it gives CASSLGVGSAKNIQYF.

The chain carries TRBV9 and TRBJ1-2; no reliable D call. Germline values: CDR1 SGDLS, CDR2 YYNGEE. The CDR3 length is 14 residues. V was cut by 2 bases and J by 2 bases, with 10 bases left in between. The CDR3 is CASSVRPTNYGYTF. CDR3 nucleotides: TGTGCCAGCAGCGTCCGGCCGACGAACTATGGCTACACCTTC. Supplemented by reference TRBV9 and TRBJ1-2, the full variable domain reads DSGVTQTPKHLITATGQRVTLRCSPRSGDLSVYWYQQSLDQGLQFLIQYYNGEERAKGNILERFSAQQFPDLHSELNLSSLELGDSALYFCASSVRPTNYGYTFGSGTRLTVV.

The J gene is TRBJ1-1, the V gene TRBV13; D not resolved. This CDR3 contains 13 residues. The germline gives CDR1 PRHDT, CDR2 FYEKMQ (reference sequence). V lost 1 base, J lost 7 bases, and 10 bases lay in between. CDR3 residues: CASSLEGISEAFF. CDR3 DNA sequence: TGTGCCAGCAGCTTAGAGGGAATCAGTGAAGCTTTCTTT.

The V call is TRBV6-5, the J call TRBJ2-4; 9 bases fit TRBD1. The ends lost 2 bases at V and 4 bases at J; junction bases unmatched: 3. The CDR3 sequence is 15 residues long. Looked up from germline, CDR1 is MNHEY and CDR2 is SVGAGI. The CDR3 reads CASSYAGTGKNIQYF. The CDR3 DNA is TGTGCCAGCAGTTACGCCGGGACAGGGAAAAACATTCAGTACTTC.

CDR3 protein: CASSQTDRDSYEQYF. For the CDR3, the DNA is TGTGCCAGCAGCCAAACGGACAGGGACTCCTACGAGCAGTACTTC. The rearrangement links TRBV11-3 to TRBJ2-7, with 8 bases aligning to TRBD1. Looked up from germline, CDR1 is SGHNT and CDR2 is YENEEA. The CDR3 length is 15 residues. The trim removed 5 bases at V and 0 bases at J, leaving 6 bases unmatched.